This T cell receptor (beta chain) appears in the sequencing data of a study of T cell changes during pregnancy in multiple sclerosis. This clone was seen a handful of times. Produced via immunoSEQ multiplex PCR; TCRdb's table is partial and in-frame only. The table includes 55,000 to 85,000 clones, roughly 92% detected once. The CDR3 extends over 13 amino acids. V dropped 3 bases and J dropped 0 bases, with 5 bases sitting between them. Per the germline V gene, CDR1 is MGHRA and CDR2 is YSYEKL. This TCR derives from a female donor with multiple sclerosis, enrolled in a pregnancy study. Source: peripheral blood, taken in the second trimester of pregnancy. The chain is built from TRBV4-1 and TRBJ1-1; no clear D gene. CDR3 bases: TGCGCCAGCAGCCAGTCCGTGAACACTGAAGCTTTCTTT. This encodes CASSQSVNTEAFF.